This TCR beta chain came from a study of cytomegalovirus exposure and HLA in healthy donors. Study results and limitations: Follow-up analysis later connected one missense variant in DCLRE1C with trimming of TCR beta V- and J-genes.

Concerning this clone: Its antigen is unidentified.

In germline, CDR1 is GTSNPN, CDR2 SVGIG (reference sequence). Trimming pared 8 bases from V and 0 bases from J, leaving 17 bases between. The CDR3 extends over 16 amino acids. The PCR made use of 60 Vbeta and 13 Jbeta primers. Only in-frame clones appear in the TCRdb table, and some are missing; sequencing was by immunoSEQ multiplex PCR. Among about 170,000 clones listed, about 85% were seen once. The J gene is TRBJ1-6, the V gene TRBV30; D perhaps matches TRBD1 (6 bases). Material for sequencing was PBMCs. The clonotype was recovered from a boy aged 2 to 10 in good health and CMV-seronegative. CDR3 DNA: TGTGCCGGTGTATACAGGGAAAGCTCCTATAATTCACCCCTCCACTTT. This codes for CAGVYRESSYNSPLHF.